A single sample is the source of the 12 T cell receptor beta chains below, sequenced in a study of cytomegalovirus exposure and HLA in healthy donors. The PCR was carried out with 60 Vbeta primers and 13 Jbeta primers. The repertoire was sequenced with immunoSEQ multiplex PCR; TCRdb's copy has only in-frame clones and lacks some. Of about 110,000 clones in the sample, approximately 80% were seen once. The sample consisted of PBMCs. Receptor source: a woman between 18 and 29 years old in good health and CMV-seropositive.

The chain has TRBV19 and TRBJ2-7; tentative D call: TRBD1 (5 bases). V was trimmed by 7 bases and J by 1 base, leaving 11 bases between them. The CDR3 is 13 amino acids. Germline V gene data show CDR1 as LNHDA and CDR2 as SQIVND (reference sequence). The CDR3 DNA reads TGTGCCAGTACCCCCCCAGGGTCCTACGAGCAGTACTTC. Amino acids: CASTPPGSYEQYF.

J is TRBJ2-1 and V is TRBV11-2, with 7 bases matching TRBD2. V dropped 4 bases and J dropped 12; count of bases not matched to a gene: 12. The germline gives CDR1 SGHAT, CDR2 FQNNGV. The CDR3 is 14 residues long. The DNA of the CDR3 is TGTGCCAGCAGCTCCCTAGCGGCTGGACGGAGGCAGTTCTTC. This gives the protein CASSSLAAGRRQFF. Full variable domain (missing parts from reference TRBV11-2 and TRBJ2-1): EAGVAQSPRYKIIEKRQSVAFWCNPISGHATLYWYQQILGQGPKLLIQFQNNGVVDDSQLPKDRFSAERLKGVDSTLKIQPAKLEDSAVYLCASSSLAAGRRQFFGPGTRLTVL.

This sequence joins TRBV9 and TRBJ2-1; TRBD2 matches at 10 bases. After removal of 4 bases from V and 0 bases from J, the junction contained 19 bases not matched to a gene. There are 21 residues in the CDR3. The germline V gene encodes CDR1 SGDLS and CDR2 YYNGEE. The CDR3 is CASSPHLGRSLAGGSYNEQFF. CDR3 in DNA: TGTGCCAGCAGCCCCCACCTGGGCAGGAGCTTAGCGGGGGGCTCCTACAATGAGCAGTTCTTC.

The rearrangement joins TRBV10-3 to TRBJ2-7; D perhaps matches TRBD2 (6 bases). Germline lookup yields CDR1 ENHRY and CDR2 SYGVKD. The CDR3 extends over 11 amino acids. Between the trimmed V and J ends, which lost 9 bases and 2 bases, there was a span of 8 bases. The CDR3: CAMGLAYEQYF. CDR3 bases: TGTGCCATGGGACTCGCCTACGAGCAGTACTTC.

The chain combines TRBV10-3 with TRBJ1-4; 8 nucleotides match TRBD1. Trimming at V came to 3 bases and at J to 7 bases, leaving 10 bases not matched to a gene. The CDR3 loop spans 16 amino acids. Germline assignment: CDR1 ENHRY and CDR2 SYGVKD. The CDR3 DNA reads as TGTGCCATCAGTGAAGTAGGACAGGGAATCGGTGAAAAACTGTTTTTT. This codes for CAISEVGQGIGEKLFF.

The chain is built from TRBV6-1 and TRBJ2-7, with 8 bases aligning to TRBD2. Unmatched junction bases numbered 8, after V lost 5 bases and J lost 5 bases. CDR1 and CDR2 from the germline V gene are MNHNS and SASEGT. The CDR3 spans 14 residues. CDR3 sequence reads: CASSLTSDADEQYF. The CDR3 DNA sequence: TGTGCCAGCAGTTTGACTAGCGATGCAGACGAGCAGTACTTC.

The genes are TRBV18 and TRBJ2-5; 8 nucleotides match TRBD1. V was pared by 6 bases and J by 1 base, with 1 base of the junction left unmatched. The CDR3 is 13 amino acids. Germline loops: CDR1 KGHSH, CDR2 LQKENI. CDR3 nucleotides: TGTGCCAGCTCTGGACAGGGCCAAGAGACCCAGTACTTC. Its protein is CASSGQGQETQYF.

This chain connects TRBV5-4 to TRBJ2-1; 11 bases fit TRBD1. Germline-derived CDR1 and CDR2 are SGHNT and YYREEE (reference sequence). The CDR3 extends over 15 amino acids. The junction had 3 bases not matched to a gene; V was cut back by 4 bases and J by 3 bases. DNA for the CDR3: TGTGCCAGCAGCGGAGGGACAGGGGGCTACAATGAGCAGTTCTTC. Encoded protein: CASSGGTGGYNEQFF.

The J gene is TRBJ2-3, the V gene TRBV6-1, with D perhaps TRBD2 (6 bases). With 3 bases removed from V and 6 bases from J, the gap between germline ends came to 13 bases. This CDR3 has 14 amino acids. Germline V gene data show CDR1 as MNHNS and CDR2 as SASEGT. The CDR3 DNA sequence: TGTGCCAGCAGTGATTTGGGCGGGGAGGATACGCAGTATTTT. Translation: CASSDLGGEDTQYF.

V and J are TRBV5-1 and TRBJ2-7, with 9 bases aligning to TRBD2. The germline gives CDR1 SGHRS, CDR2 YFSETQ. The CDR3 contains 15 residues. Trimming removed 3 bases from V and 2 bases from J; junction bases left unmatched: 6. The DNA of the CDR3 is TGCGCCAGCAGCTCAGGGACTAGCAGTACCTACGAGCAGTACTTC. Translation gives CASSSGTSSTYEQYF. Using reference TRBV5-1 and TRBJ2-7 for the parts outside the CDR3, the full variable domain is KAGVTQTPRYLIKTRGQQVTLSCSPISGHRSVSWYQQTPGQGLQFLFEYFSETQRNKGNFPGRFSGRQFSNSRSEMNVSTLELGDSALYLCASSSGTSSTYEQYFGPGTRLTVT.

The chain couples TRBV27 to TRBJ1-2; TRBD1 might be the D (5 bases). This CDR3 is 13 amino acids long. Germline V gives CDR1 MNHEY, CDR2 SMNVEV (reference sequence). Between the trimmed V and J ends, which lost 2 bases and 3 bases, there was a span of 7 bases. The CDR3 reads CASSLTGHYGYTF. The CDR3 nucleotides are TGTGCCAGCAGTTTAACAGGACACTATGGCTACACCTTC.

This chain links TRBV28 with TRBJ1-1; the D is unclear. The CDR3 is 12 residues long. Germline values: CDR1 MDHEN, CDR2 SYDVKM. V was pared by 3 bases and J by 5 bases, with 7 bases between. The CDR3 sequence is CASSLYETEAFF. CDR3 sequence (DNA): TGTGCCAGCAGTTTGTATGAGACTGAAGCTTTCTTT. The entire variable domain, with the rest obtained from reference TRBV28 and TRBJ1-1, is as follows: DVKVTQSSRYLVKRTGEKVFLECVQDMDHENMFWYRQDPGLGLRLIYFSYDVKMKEKGDIPEGYSVSREKKERFSLILESASTNQTSMYLCASSLYETEAFFGQGTRLTVV.